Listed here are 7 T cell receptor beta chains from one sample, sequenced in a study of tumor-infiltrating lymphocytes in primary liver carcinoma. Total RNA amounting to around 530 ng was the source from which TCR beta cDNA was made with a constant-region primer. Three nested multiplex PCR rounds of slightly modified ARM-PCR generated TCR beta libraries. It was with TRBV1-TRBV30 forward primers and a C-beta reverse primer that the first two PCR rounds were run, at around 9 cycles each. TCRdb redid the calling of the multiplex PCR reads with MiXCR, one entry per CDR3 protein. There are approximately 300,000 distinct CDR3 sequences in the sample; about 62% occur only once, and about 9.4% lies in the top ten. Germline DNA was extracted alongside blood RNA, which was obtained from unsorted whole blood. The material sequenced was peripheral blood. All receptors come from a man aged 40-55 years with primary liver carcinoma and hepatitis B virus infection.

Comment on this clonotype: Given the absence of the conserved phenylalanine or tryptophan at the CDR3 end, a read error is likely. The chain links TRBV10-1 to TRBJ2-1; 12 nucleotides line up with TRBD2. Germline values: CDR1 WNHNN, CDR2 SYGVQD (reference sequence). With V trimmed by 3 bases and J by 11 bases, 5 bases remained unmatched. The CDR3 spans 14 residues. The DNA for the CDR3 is TGCGCCAGCAGTGACGCCGGGACTAGCGGGCAGCAGTTCTCC. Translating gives CASSDAGTSGQQFS.

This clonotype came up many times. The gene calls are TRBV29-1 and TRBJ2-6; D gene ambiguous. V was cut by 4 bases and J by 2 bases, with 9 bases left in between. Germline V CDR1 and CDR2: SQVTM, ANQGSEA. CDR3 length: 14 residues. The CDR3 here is CSVGTAAGANVLTF. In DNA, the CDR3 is TGCAGCGTTGGGACGGCGGCTGGGGCCAACGTCCTGACTTTC.

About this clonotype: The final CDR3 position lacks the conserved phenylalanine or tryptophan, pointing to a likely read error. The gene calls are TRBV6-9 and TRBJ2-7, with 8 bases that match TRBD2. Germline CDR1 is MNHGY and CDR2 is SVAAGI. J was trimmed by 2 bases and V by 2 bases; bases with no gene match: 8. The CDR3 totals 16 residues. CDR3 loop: CASSYDASGGPYEQYL. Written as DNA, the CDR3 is TGTGCCAGCAGTTATGATGCCAGCGGGGGCCCCTACGAGCAGTACCTC.

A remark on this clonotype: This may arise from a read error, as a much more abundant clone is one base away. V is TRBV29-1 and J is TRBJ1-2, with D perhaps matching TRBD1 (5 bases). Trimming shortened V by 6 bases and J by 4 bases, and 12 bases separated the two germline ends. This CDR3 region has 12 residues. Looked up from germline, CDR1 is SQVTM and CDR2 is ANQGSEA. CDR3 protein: CSVELGTYGYTF. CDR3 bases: TGCAGCGTCGAACTAGGGACCTATGGCTACACCTTC. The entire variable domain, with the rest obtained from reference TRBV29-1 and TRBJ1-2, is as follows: SAVISQKPSRDICQRGTSLTIQCQVDSQVTMMFWYRQQPGQSLTLIATANQGSEATYESGFVIDKFPISRPNLTFSTLTVSNMSPEDSSIYLCSVELGTYGYTFGSGTRLTVV.

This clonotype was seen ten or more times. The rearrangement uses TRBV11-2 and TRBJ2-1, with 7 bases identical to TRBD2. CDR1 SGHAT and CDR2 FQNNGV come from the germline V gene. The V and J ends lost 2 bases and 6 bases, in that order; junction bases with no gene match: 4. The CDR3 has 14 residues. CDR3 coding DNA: TGTGCCAGCAGCTTACTATGGACTAGCAATGAGCAGTTCTTC. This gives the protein CASSLLWTSNEQFF. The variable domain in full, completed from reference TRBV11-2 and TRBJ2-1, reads EAGVAQSPRYKIIEKRQSVAFWCNPISGHATLYWYQQILGQGPKLLIQFQNNGVVDDSQLPKDRFSAERLKGVDSTLKIQPAKLEDSAVYLCASSLLWTSNEQFFGPGTRLTVL.

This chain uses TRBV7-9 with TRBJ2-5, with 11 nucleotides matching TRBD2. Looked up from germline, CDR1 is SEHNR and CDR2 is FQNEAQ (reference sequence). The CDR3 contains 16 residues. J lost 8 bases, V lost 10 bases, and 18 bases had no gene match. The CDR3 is CATRSGTSGKGGTQYF. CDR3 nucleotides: TGTGCCACGAGAAGCGGGACTAGCGGCAAAGGGGGAACCCAGTACTTC. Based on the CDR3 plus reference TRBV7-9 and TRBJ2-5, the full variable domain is DTGVSQNPRHKITKRGQNVTFRCDPISEHNRLYWYRQTLGQGPEFLTYFQNEAQLEKSRLLSDRFSAERPKGSFSTLEIQRTEQGDSAMYLCATRSGTSGKGGTQYFGPGTRLLVL.

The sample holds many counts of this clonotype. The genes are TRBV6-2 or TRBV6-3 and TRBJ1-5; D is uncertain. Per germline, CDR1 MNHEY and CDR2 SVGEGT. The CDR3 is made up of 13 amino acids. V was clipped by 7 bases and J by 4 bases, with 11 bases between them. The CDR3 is CASTKTVNQPQHF. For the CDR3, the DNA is TGTGCCAGCACCAAGACGGTGAATCAGCCCCAGCATTTT.